This passage covers 11 T cell receptor beta chains from one sample sequenced in a study of T-cell reconstitution after alpha-beta-depleted transplantation in children. Unique molecular identifiers were incorporated when the TCRbeta library was constructed. TCRdb re-analysed the PCR reads in MiXCR, keeping a single row per CDR3 protein. The sample contains around 450,000 distinct CDR3 sequences, about 10% of which appear only once. Specimen: PBMCs, collected before TCRalphabeta/CD19-depleted stem cell transplant. The receptors were gathered from a child younger than 10 with inherited bone marrow failure, due to receive a stem cell transplant.

This chain connects TRBV4-3 to TRBJ2-7; TRBD1 matches 8 bases. V trimming: 3 bases; J trimming: 5 bases; junction bases outside the gene matches: 6. This CDR3 comprises 14 residues. The germline V gene has CDR1 LGHNA and CDR2 YSLEER. CDR3 in amino acids: CASSQIGQGHEQYF. DNA of the CDR3: TGCGCCAGCAGCCAGATCGGACAGGGCCACGAGCAGTACTTC.

This clonotype was observed many times. The chain uses TRBV10-2 and TRBJ1-5; D gene ambiguous. Per the germline V gene, CDR1 is WSHSY and CDR2 is SAAADI. CDR3 length: 15 amino acids. V was trimmed by 3 bases and J by 7 bases, leaving 16 bases between them. The CDR3 loop reads CASSDHGSDGQPQHF. The CDR3 DNA reads TGCGCCAGCAGTGACCACGGATCGGACGGCCAGCCCCAGCATTTT.

This rearrangement joins TRBV9 to TRBJ2-1, with 8 bases that match TRBD2. Germline values: CDR1 SGDLS, CDR2 YYNGEE. The CDR3 sequence is 14 residues long. With 3 bases clipped from V and 4 bases from J, the junction kept 3 bases outside the gene matches. CDR3 nucleotide sequence: TGTGCCAGCAGCGAAGCGGGAGAATACAATGAGCAGTTCTTC. This gives the protein CASSEAGEYNEQFF.

Comment on this clonotype: A much larger clone is a single base away; this may be a read error. This sequence joins TRBV11-2 and TRBJ1-4; 10 bases fit TRBD1. Germline assignment: CDR1 SGHAT and CDR2 FQNNGV. Trimming took 6 bases from V and 4 from J; bases not matched to a gene: 8. This CDR3 comprises 16 residues. The CDR3 region is CASRSRTGGINEKLFF. The CDR3 DNA is TGTGCCAGCAGGTCCCGGACAGGGGGTATTAATGAAAAACTGTTTTTT.

Many counts were recorded for this clonotype. This chain links TRBV20-1 with TRBJ2-3, with 11 bases that match TRBD2. The J segment lost 3 bases and the V segment lost 5 bases, leaving 7 bases of the junction unmatched. Germline V gene data show CDR1 as DFQATT and CDR2 as SNEGSKA (reference sequence). The CDR3 totals 15 residues. The chain's CDR3 is CSAALTSGITDTQYF. The CDR3 nucleotides read TGCAGTGCTGCACTGACTAGCGGGATAACAGATACGCAGTATTTT.

There are many counts of this clonotype. The chain is built from TRBV7-4 and TRBJ2-1, with 12 bases identical to TRBD1. The CDR3 sequence is 22 residues long. V lost 0 bases and J lost 0; bases outside the gene matches: 15. Per germline, CDR1 SGHVT and CDR2 SQSDAQ. This CDR3 reads CASSLAYGGTGGSGSSYNEQFF. CDR3 DNA: TGTGCCAGCAGCTTAGCGTACGGGGGGACAGGGGGCAGCGGGAGCTCCTACAATGAGCAGTTCTTC.

In its sample, this clonotype was seen many times. The chain carries TRBV12-3 or TRBV12-4 and TRBJ1-1; D call uncertain. The CDR3 totals 14 residues. The V and J ends lost 5 bases and 1 base respectively, with 11 bases between them. The CDR3 loop reads CASSDPDENTEAFF. The CDR3 bases are TGTGCCAGCAGTGATCCTGACGAGAACACTGAAGCTTTCTTT.

This clonotype was observed at least ten times. Sequence at one end of the junction differs from germline and may be a read error. The V and J genes are TRBV7-7 and TRBJ2-1, with D maybe TRBD1 (7 bases). The CDR3 consists of 15 residues. Germline CDR1 SSHAT, CDR2 FNYEAQ (reference sequence). CDR3 sequence: CASSQDAGGYNEQFF. DNA for the CDR3: TGTGCTAGCAGCCAGGATGCAGGGGGGTACAATGAGCAGTTCTTC. Using reference TRBV7-7 and TRBJ2-1 for the parts outside the CDR3, the full variable domain is GAGVSQSPRYKVTKRGQDVTLRCDPISSHATLYWYQQALGQGPEFLTYFNYEAQPDKSGLPSDRFSAERPEGSISTLTIQRTEQRDSAMYRCASSQDAGGYNEQFFGPGTRLTVL.

This clonotype occurred a few times. This chain uses TRBV3-1 with TRBJ2-7; D not certain. This CDR3 contains 15 residues. Germline-derived CDR1 and CDR2 are LGHDT and YNNKEL (reference sequence). Trimming removed 4 bases at V and 10 bases at J, with 23 bases between. For the CDR3, the DNA is TGTGCCAGCAGCCCCGCGGTAAGCACGGCCAGACGACAGTACTTC. Translated: CASSPAVSTARRQYF.

This clonotype was seen ten or more times. The chain links TRBV12-3 or TRBV12-4 to TRBJ1-5; D perhaps matches TRBD1 (6 bases). CDR3 length: 15 residues. V lost 1 base and J lost 4, with 11 bases in between. In DNA form, the CDR3 reads TGTGCCAGCAGTTTAGGAGGACAGCCAAATCAGCCCCAGCATTTT. As protein: CASSLGGQPNQPQHF.

This clonotype was counted at least ten times. This chain connects TRBV4-3 to TRBJ1-5, with D maybe TRBD1 (5 bases). With 0 bases removed from V and 7 bases from J, the gap between germline ends came to 10 bases. Germline lookup yields CDR1 LGHNA and CDR2 YSLEER. The CDR3 loop spans 14 amino acids. The DNA of the CDR3 is TGCGCCAGCAGCCAAGAGCGGAGGGGCCAGCCCCAGCATTTT. Translating it yields CASSQERRGQPQHF.